Presented here are 2 T cell receptor beta chains from one specimen sequenced in a study of cytomegalovirus exposure and HLA in healthy donors. Amplification used 60 Vbeta primers and 13 Jbeta primers. Method: immunoSEQ multiplex PCR; TCRdb's copy keeps in-frame clones and lacks some. The table has 82,000 or so clones, roughly 9.1% seen once. Source material: PBMCs. These receptors originate from a man in his 60s in good health and CMV-seropositive.

The chain employs TRBV10-3 and TRBJ2-1, with TRBD1 identical over 7 bases. Germline assignment: CDR1 ENHRY and CDR2 SYGVKD. The CDR3 is 15 residues long. Unmatched junction bases numbered 4, after V lost 0 bases and J lost 5 bases. The CDR3 here is CAISESGQRNNEQFF. CDR3 bases: TGTGCCATCAGTGAGTCGGGACAGCGGAACAATGAGCAGTTCTTC.

V gene TRBV19 combines with J gene TRBJ1-3; D gene unclear. CDR1 and CDR2 from the germline V gene are LNHDA and SQIVND (reference sequence). Deletions cut 8 bases from V and 0 bases from J, with 14 bases between. The CDR3 contains 15 residues. The chain's CDR3 is CASLFTVNSGNTIYF. For the CDR3, the DNA is TGTGCCAGTCTCTTTACTGTAAACTCTGGAAACACCATATATTTT.